This T cell receptor (beta chain) was observed in a study of beta chain features in type 1 diabetes. Investigators reverse transcribed all isolated RNA, so they sequenced expressed TCRB transcripts. This table comes from immunoSEQ multiplex PCR, and its TCRdb copy is limited to in-frame clones, with some not included. Here the sample spans fewer than 200,000 clones, over 7.5% being singletons. CDR1 and CDR2 (germline): MNHEY, SVGAGI. The CDR3 loop spans 14 amino acids. Trimming took off 2 bases at V and 6 bases at J, with 13 bases between the two ends. The table lists this clone with a few counts. The TCR sequence derives from a man younger than 30 in good health. The specimen sequenced was central memory CD4+ T cells from blood. V is TRBV6-5 and J is TRBJ1-2; the D is unclear. The CDR3 loop reads CASSYDFATDGYTF. CDR3 coding DNA: TGTGCCAGCAGTTACGATTTTGCCACGGATGGCTACACCTTC.